These 10 T cell receptor beta chains originate from one sample sequenced in a study of T-cell memory formation after mild COVID-19. TCRdb used MiXCR to reprocess the 5' RACE reads, holding one entry per CDR3 protein. This table holds about 270,000 distinct CDR3 sequences, 15% to 20% found once. Sequences were obtained from PBMCs or a T cell subset sorted from them (not recorded which). Receptor source: a man aged 18 to 29 who had mild COVID-19 (a few samples of this study predate the infection). Cell type and time point are not known.

This clonotype came up many times. V and J are TRBV5-4 and TRBJ2-1; no reliable D call. In germline, CDR1 is SGHNT, CDR2 YYREEE (reference sequence). V lost 0 bases and J lost 7, with 20 bases in between. CDR3 length: 17 amino acids. CDR3 protein: CASSLGKWVRIQNEQFF. The DNA of the CDR3 is TGTGCCAGCAGCTTGGGAAAATGGGTGCGAATACAGAATGAGCAGTTCTTC. The variable domain in full, completed from reference TRBV5-4 and TRBJ2-1, reads ETGVTQSPTHLIKTRGQQVTLRCSSQSGHNTVSWYQQALGQGPQFIFQYYREEENGRGNFPPRFSGLQFPNYSSELNVNALELDDSALYLCASSLGKWVRIQNEQFFGPGTRLTVL.

Turning to this clonotype: This may stem from a read error, because a much larger clone lies one nucleotide away. The chain carries TRBV9 and TRBJ1-5; D ambiguous. This CDR3 contains 16 residues. The V gene's germline CDR1 is SGDLS and CDR2 YYNGEE. CDR3 nucleotides: TGTGCCAGCAGCGTAGAGAACGGGGAGGGCAATCAGCCCCAGAATTTT. Translation gives CASSVENGEGNQPQNF.

This clonotype was counted a few times. V gene TRBV20-1 combines with J gene TRBJ2-1, with D uncertain. The CDR3 contains 11 residues. The germline V gene encodes CDR1 DFQATT and CDR2 SNEGSKA (reference sequence). V dropped 0 bases and J dropped 9 bases, with 6 bases sitting between them. CDR3 residues: CSARDFLEQFF. The DNA for the CDR3 is TGCAGTGCTAGAGATTTCCTTGAGCAGTTCTTC.

This chain uses TRBV29-1 with TRBJ2-1; D may be TRBD1 (6 bases). This CDR3 comprises 13 residues. The V end lost 0 bases, the J end lost 7 bases, and 10 bases lay between the germline ends. Germline V gene data show CDR1 as SQVTM and CDR2 as ANQGSEA. This CDR3 is CSVEEVQGNEQFF. The CDR3 nucleotides read TGCAGCGTTGAAGAGGTACAGGGAAATGAGCAGTTCTTC.

This chain links TRBV7-2 with TRBJ1-1, with 8 bases fitting TRBD1. The V and J ends lost 7 bases and 5 bases, in that order; junction bases with no gene match: 9. The CDR3 runs 14 residues. Per germline, CDR1 SGHTA and CDR2 FQGNSA. CDR3 sequence (DNA): TGTGCCAGCACCGGATGGACAGGGAATACTGAAGCTTTCTTT. As protein: CASTGWTGNTEAFF.

The genes are TRBV10-3 and TRBJ2-3; 7 bases line up with TRBD2. The V and J ends lost 0 bases and 6 bases, in that order; junction bases with no gene match: 3. The CDR3 has 14 amino acids. CDR1 is ENHRY, CDR2 SYGVKD, per germline. CDR3 region: CAISESSGVDTQYF. CDR3 nucleotide sequence: TGTGCCATCAGTGAGTCGAGCGGGGTGGATACGCAGTATTTT.

The chain combines TRBV12-3 or TRBV12-4 with TRBJ2-1; 8 bases line up with TRBD1. V lost 5 bases and J lost 5; bases outside the gene matches: 2. The CDR3 extends over 13 amino acids. CDR3 residues: CASSTGQDNEQFF. The CDR3 DNA sequence: TGTGCCAGCAGTACGGGACAGGACAATGAGCAGTTCTTC.

The table lists this clonotype with a few counts. This chain uses TRBV20-1 with TRBJ2-1; a weak D match, TRBD2 (5 bases). Germline V gene lookup returns CDR1 DFQATT and CDR2 SNEGSKA (reference sequence). The CDR3 has 11 residues. The V and J ends lost 8 bases and 6 bases respectively, with 11 bases between them. The CDR3 DNA reads as TGCAGTACCACTAGACTCAATGAGCAGTTCTTC. Its protein product is CSTTRLNEQFF.

Ten or more counts support this clonotype. The chain links TRBV10-1 to TRBJ1-1, with a possible D match to TRBD1 (6 bases). Deletions cut 4 bases from V and 0 bases from J, with 12 bases between. The CDR3 is made up of 15 amino acids. The germline V gene encodes CDR1 WNHNN and CDR2 SYGVQD (reference sequence). The CDR3 spells CASSAETGLNTEAFF. The CDR3 nucleotides are TGCGCCAGCAGTGCCGAGACAGGCCTGAACACTGAAGCTTTCTTT.

This clonotype occurred a few times. CDR3 bases: TGTGCCAGCTCACACCCTGACAGGGCCCACGAGCAGTACTTC. The encoded protein is CASSHPDRAHEQYF. The V call is TRBV18, the J call TRBJ2-7, with 7 bases fitting TRBD1. Per the germline V gene, CDR1 is KGHSH and CDR2 is LQKENI. The ends lost 4 bases at V and 5 bases at J; junction bases unmatched: 8. The length of the CDR3 is 14 residues.